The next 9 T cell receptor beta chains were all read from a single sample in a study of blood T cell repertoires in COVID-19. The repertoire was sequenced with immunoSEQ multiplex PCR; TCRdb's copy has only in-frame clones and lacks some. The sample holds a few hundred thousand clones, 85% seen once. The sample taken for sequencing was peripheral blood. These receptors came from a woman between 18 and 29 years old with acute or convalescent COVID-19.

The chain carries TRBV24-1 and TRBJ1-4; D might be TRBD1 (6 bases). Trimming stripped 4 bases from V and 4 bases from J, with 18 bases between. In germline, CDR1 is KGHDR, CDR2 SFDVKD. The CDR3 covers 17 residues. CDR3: CATSEADSKSLNEKLFF. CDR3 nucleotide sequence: TGTGCCACCAGTGAGGCGGACAGCAAATCACTTAATGAAAAACTGTTTTTT.

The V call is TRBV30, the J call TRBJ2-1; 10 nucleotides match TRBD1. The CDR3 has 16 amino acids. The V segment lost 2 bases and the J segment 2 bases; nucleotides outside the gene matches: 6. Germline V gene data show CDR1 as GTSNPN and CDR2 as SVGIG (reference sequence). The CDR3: CAWSPGQGWTYNEQFF. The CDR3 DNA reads TGTGCCTGGAGTCCGGGACAGGGGTGGACCTACAATGAGCAGTTCTTC.

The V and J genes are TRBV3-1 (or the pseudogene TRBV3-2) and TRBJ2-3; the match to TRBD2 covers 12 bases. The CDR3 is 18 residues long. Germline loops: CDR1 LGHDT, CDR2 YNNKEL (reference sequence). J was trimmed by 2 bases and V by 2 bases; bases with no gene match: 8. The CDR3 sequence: CASSQLAGGPENTDTQYF. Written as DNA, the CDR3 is TGTGCCAGCAGCCAACTAGCGGGAGGGCCGGAGAACACAGATACGCAGTATTTT.

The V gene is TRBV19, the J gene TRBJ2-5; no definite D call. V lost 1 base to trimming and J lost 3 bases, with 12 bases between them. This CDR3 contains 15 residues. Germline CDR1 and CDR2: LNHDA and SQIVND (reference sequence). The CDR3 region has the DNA TGTGCCAGTAGTATAGTCGGGTCCGATAAAGAGACCCAGTACTTC. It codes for CASSIVGSDKETQYF.

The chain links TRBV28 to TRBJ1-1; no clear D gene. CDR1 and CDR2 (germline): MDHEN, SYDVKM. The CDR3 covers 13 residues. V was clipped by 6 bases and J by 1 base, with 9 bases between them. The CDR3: CASRGPWNTEAFF. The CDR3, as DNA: TGTGCCAGCAGGGGCCCCTGGAACACTGAAGCTTTCTTT.

In DNA form, the CDR3 reads TGCGCCAGCAGCTGCATAAGCGGGAGCGGGCCCCGTACGCAGTATTTT. It yields the protein CASSCISGSGPRTQYF. The genes are TRBV5-1 and TRBJ2-3; 8 positions agree with TRBD2. The trim removed 3 bases at V and 8 bases at J, leaving 14 bases unmatched. Germline values: CDR1 SGHRS, CDR2 YFSETQ. The CDR3 consists of 16 residues. Together with reference TRBV5-1 and TRBJ2-3, the CDR3 gives the full variable domain: KAGVTQTPRYLIKTRGQQVTLSCSPISGHRSVSWYQQTPGQGLQFLFEYFSETQRNKGNFPGRFSGRQFSNSRSEMNVSTLELGDSALYLCASSCISGSGPRTQYFGPGTRLTVL.

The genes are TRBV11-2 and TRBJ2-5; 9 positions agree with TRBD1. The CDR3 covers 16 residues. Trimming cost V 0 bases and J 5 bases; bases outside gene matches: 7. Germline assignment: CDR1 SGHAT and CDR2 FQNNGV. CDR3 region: CASSLDSDRGLETQYF. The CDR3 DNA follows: TGTGCCAGCAGCTTAGATTCGGACAGGGGATTGGAGACCCAGTACTTC. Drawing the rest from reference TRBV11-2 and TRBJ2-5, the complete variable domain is EAGVAQSPRYKIIEKRQSVAFWCNPISGHATLYWYQQILGQGPKLLIQFQNNGVVDDSQLPKDRFSAERLKGVDSTLKIQPAKLEDSAVYLCASSLDSDRGLETQYFGPGTRLLVL.

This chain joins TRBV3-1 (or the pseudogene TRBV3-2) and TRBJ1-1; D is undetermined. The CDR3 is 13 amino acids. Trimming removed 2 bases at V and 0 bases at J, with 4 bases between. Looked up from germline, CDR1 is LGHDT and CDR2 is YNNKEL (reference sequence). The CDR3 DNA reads TGTGCCAGCAGCCAACTTCTGAACACTGAAGCTTTCTTT. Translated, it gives CASSQLLNTEAFF.

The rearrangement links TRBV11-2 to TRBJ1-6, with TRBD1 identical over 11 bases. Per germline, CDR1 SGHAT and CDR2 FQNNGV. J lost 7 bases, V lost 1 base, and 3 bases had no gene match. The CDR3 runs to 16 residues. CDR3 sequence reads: CASSLVGQGANSPLHF. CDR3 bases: TGTGCCAGCAGCTTAGTCGGACAGGGGGCGAATTCACCCCTCCACTTT. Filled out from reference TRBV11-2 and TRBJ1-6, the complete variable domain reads EAGVAQSPRYKIIEKRQSVAFWCNPISGHATLYWYQQILGQGPKLLIQFQNNGVVDDSQLPKDRFSAERLKGVDSTLKIQPAKLEDSAVYLCASSLVGQGANSPLHFGNGTRLTVT.